The 29 T cell receptor beta chains below all came from one sample that was sequenced in a study of identical twins (dated by TCRdb to between 2015 and 2016). Library construction relied on 5' RACE. Sequenced using an Illumina HiSeq 2000. TCRdb cleaned the public reads at Q25 with fastp, built clones with MiXCR and kept in-frame beta chains. Rows are combined by CDR3 protein, so each entry shows the most common genes and DNA. A total of approximately 210,000 distinct CDR3 sequences appear in this sample, 6.5% of them only once. The top ten constitute roughly 15% of the sample. Another study also made use of these data, one on T cells expressing NK-cell markers.

Sequenced material: CD8+ T cells sorted from blood. These receptors were obtained from a woman aged 18-35 years in good health.

This clonotype has ten or more counts. The V call is TRBV11-2, the J call TRBJ1-2; D might be TRBD1 (5 bases). From germline, CDR1 is SGHAT and CDR2 FQNNGV. The V and J ends lost 0 bases and 0 bases respectively, with 8 bases between them. The CDR3 has 15 residues. CDR3 bases: TGTGCCAGCAGCTTAGACGGGACTCCTAACTATGGCTACACCTTC. Amino acids: CASSLDGTPNYGYTF.

Written as DNA, the CDR3 is TGTGCCAGTAGTACAGGCTTTGCAGGGGGCCGCGGCTACACCTTC. Amino acid sequence: CASSTGFAGGRGYTF. The chain uses TRBV19 and TRBJ1-2; 8 bases align to TRBD1. Trimming removed 4 bases from V and 8 bases from J; junction bases left unmatched: 12. The CDR3 has 15 residues. Germline CDR1 and CDR2: LNHDA and SQIVND (reference sequence).

This clonotype was picked up many times. CDR3 sequence: CASSDGGGGADTQYF. In DNA, the CDR3 is TGTGCCAGCAGTGATGGGGGCGGGGGGGCAGATACGCAGTATTTT. The chain couples TRBV6-1 to TRBJ2-3, with 9 bases fitting TRBD2. The CDR3 contains 15 residues. CDR1 MNHNS and CDR2 SASEGT come from the germline V gene. The junction had 5 bases not matched to a gene; V was cut back by 3 bases and J by 4 bases.

This clonotype was picked up many times. V and J are TRBV5-5 and TRBJ2-3, with D hard to call. Germline V gives CDR1 SGHKS, CDR2 YYEKEE (reference sequence). The CDR3 runs 15 residues. The germline V and J ends were trimmed by 4 bases and 4 bases, with 16 bases remaining between them. The chain's CDR3 is CASSPIYVTPDTQYF. The CDR3 nucleotides read TGTGCCAGCAGCCCGATATACGTAACCCCAGATACGCAGTATTTT. The full variable domain, rest sourced from reference TRBV5-5 and TRBJ2-3, is DAGVTQSPTHLIKTRGQQVTLRCSPISGHKSVSWYQQVLGQGPQFIFQYYEKEERGRGNFPDRFSARQFPNYSSELNVNALLLGDSALYLCASSPIYVTPDTQYFGPGTRLTVL.

This clonotype was seen only a few times. The chain has TRBV27 and TRBJ1-2; D unclear. Germline V gene data show CDR1 as MNHEY and CDR2 as SMNVEV (reference sequence). V dropped 5 bases and J dropped 5 bases, with 18 bases sitting between them. The length of the CDR3 is 15 residues. The CDR3 nucleotides read TGTGCCAGCAGTCCCCTACAAGGAGGAGCTTATGGCTACACCTTC. Translation gives CASSPLQGGAYGYTF.

Many counts were recorded for this clonotype. CDR3 nucleotides: TGCGCCAGCAGCTCAGGGGAGGAAGAGACCCAGTACTTC. Protein sequence: CASSSGEEETQYF. The chain is built from TRBV5-1 and TRBJ2-5, with D perhaps matching TRBD1 or TRBD2 (6 bases each). V was clipped by 3 bases and J by 3 bases, with 9 bases between them. This CDR3 has 13 amino acids. The V gene's germline CDR1 is SGHRS and CDR2 YFSETQ.

V gene TRBV9 combines with J gene TRBJ2-3, with D perhaps matching TRBD2 (6 bases). Trimming removed 5 bases from V and 4 bases from J, with 14 bases in between. The germline CDR1 and CDR2 sequences are SGDLS and YYNGEE. This CDR3 region has 14 residues. The chain's CDR3 is CASSKWDLSDTQYF. The CDR3 DNA is TGTGCCAGCAGTAAATGGGACTTATCAGATACGCAGTATTTT.

This clonotype has a count of ten or more. The chain is built from TRBV10-2 and TRBJ2-7, with D perhaps TRBD1 (5 bases). CDR3 length: 14 amino acids. Germline V gene data show CDR1 as WSHSY and CDR2 as SAAADI. V dropped 8 bases and J dropped 0 bases, with 14 bases sitting between them. For the CDR3, the DNA is TGCGCCAGCCTAGGACACTTGAGCTCCTACGAGCAGTACTTC. This translates into CASLGHLSSYEQYF.

At least ten counts were recorded for this clonotype. This sequence joins TRBV6-2 or TRBV6-3 and TRBJ2-3, with 7 bases fitting TRBD2. From germline, CDR1 is MNHEY and CDR2 SVGEGT. J gave up 2 bases and V 5 bases, and 7 bases lay outside the gene matches. The CDR3 extends over 15 amino acids. CDR3 in amino acids: CASSTGGSDTDTQYF. The CDR3 coding sequence is TGTGCCAGCAGTACCGGGGGGAGTGACACAGATACGCAGTATTTT.

In this sample, this clonotype turned up many times. V is TRBV7-2 and J is TRBJ2-7, with D possibly TRBD1 on 5 matching bases. V lost 3 bases to trimming and J lost 10 bases, with 13 bases between them. Germline V gene sequence: CDR1 SGHTA, CDR2 FQGNSA. The CDR3 is 12 amino acids. The CDR3 nucleotides read TGTGCCAGCAGCTTGCAGGGAAAACGACAGTACTTC. Its translation: CASSLQGKRQYF. Full variable domain (rest looked up from reference TRBV7-2 and TRBJ2-7): GAGVSQSPSNKVTEKGKDVELRCDPISGHTALYWYRQSLGQGLEFLIYFQGNSAPDKSGLPSDRFSAERTGGSVSTLTIQRTQQEDSAVYLCASSLQGKRQYFGPGTRLTVT.

This clonotype was picked up a small number of times. The genes are TRBV2 and TRBJ2-3, with a tentative D call TRBD2 (5 bases). Germline-derived CDR1 and CDR2 are SNHLY and FYNNEI. CDR3 length: 15 amino acids. Between the trimmed V and J ends, which lost 7 bases and 3 bases, there was a span of 17 bases. CDR3 bases: TGTGCCAGCACCCCCTTATTGGCGGGTACAGATACGCAGTATTTT. It codes for CASTPLLAGTDTQYF.

This clonotype was found many times. The chain has TRBV20-1 and TRBJ1-4; D remains ambiguous. The germline V gene has CDR1 DFQATT and CDR2 SNEGSKA (reference sequence). Trimming shortened V by 6 bases and J by 5 bases, and 13 bases separated the two germline ends. This CDR3 contains 13 residues. The CDR3 DNA sequence: TGCAGTGCGAGGTTGGGATTCAATGAAAAACTGTTTTTT. This translates into CSARLGFNEKLFF.

The V gene is TRBV5-5, the J gene TRBJ1-2; unclear D gene. The V gene lost 4 bases and the J gene lost 3 bases, with 19 bases spanning the gap. The germline gives CDR1 SGHKS, CDR2 YYEKEE (reference sequence). This CDR3 contains 16 residues. The CDR3 DNA is TGTGCCAGCAGCCCAAACGTCGTCCAGAGTTACTATGGCTACACCTTC. It specifies CASSPNVVQSYYGYTF.

The sample holds many counts of this clonotype. The chain couples TRBV10-3 to TRBJ2-5, with D perhaps TRBD2 (5 bases). The CDR3 is 16 amino acids. Between the trimmed V and J ends, which lost 3 bases and 5 bases, there was a span of 19 bases. Germline CDR1 ENHRY, CDR2 SYGVKD. CDR3 residues: CAISDGSTRTWETQYF. The CDR3 DNA follows: TGTGCCATCAGTGATGGCTCAACTAGGACCTGGGAGACCCAGTACTTC.

This clonotype was seen repeatedly, ten times or more. The gene calls are TRBV7-9 and TRBJ1-1; TRBD1 is a possible D gene (5 bases). Germline loops: CDR1 SEHNR, CDR2 FQNEAQ (reference sequence). CDR3 size: 13 residues. Trimming removed 8 bases at V and 2 bases at J, with 12 bases between. Here the CDR3 DNA reads TGTGCCAGCGGGGGATTCTTCAACACTGAAGCTTTCTTT. Amino acids: CASGGFFNTEAFF.

This chain joins TRBV19 and TRBJ1-1, with TRBD1 identical over 7 bases. This CDR3 has 16 amino acids. The germline V gene has CDR1 LNHDA and CDR2 SQIVND (reference sequence). V lost 0 bases, J lost 7 bases, and 11 bases stayed unmatched. The CDR3 loop is CASSIDPPRGSDEAFF. DNA for the CDR3: TGTGCCAGTAGTATAGATCCTCCCAGGGGGTCGGATGAAGCTTTCTTT.

The CDR3 spells CASFTGGRNEQFF. DNA of the CDR3: TGCGCCAGCTTCACAGGGGGGAGGAATGAGCAGTTCTTC. V gene TRBV5-1 combines with J gene TRBJ2-1; 8 bases are a match to TRBD1. V lost 7 bases to trimming and J lost 7 bases; unmatched junction nucleotides: 7. The CDR3 has 13 residues. Germline CDR1 and CDR2: SGHRS and YFSETQ.

At least ten counts were recorded for this clonotype. The chain recombines TRBV12-3 or TRBV12-4 with TRBJ2-7, with D unclear. Between the trimmed V and J ends, which lost 3 bases and 5 bases, there was a span of 11 bases. The CDR3 totals 13 residues. Written as DNA, the CDR3 is TGTGCCAGCAGTTTCCGAGTTCGGGACGAGCAGTACTTC. Translating it yields CASSFRVRDEQYF.

This clonotype has only a few counts. This rearrangement joins TRBV6-1 to TRBJ1-2, with D unresolved. The CDR3 contains 14 residues. Trimming cost V 6 bases and J 4 bases, with 15 bases left between them. Germline lookup yields CDR1 MNHNS and CDR2 SASEGT. This CDR3 reads CASSLRAATYGYTF. In DNA form, the CDR3 reads TGTGCCAGCAGCCTGCGGGCGGCGACCTATGGCTACACCTTC.

This clonotype was detected many times. The chain recombines TRBV12-3 or TRBV12-4 with TRBJ2-5; D gene unclear. V lost 6 bases to trimming and J lost 2 bases, with 16 bases between them. The CDR3 extends over 15 amino acids. CDR3 coding DNA: TGTGCCAGCAGCTCACAAATAGAGACACAAGAGACCCAGTACTTC. It yields the protein CASSSQIETQETQYF.

This clonotype was found many times. J is TRBJ1-5 and V is TRBV12-3 or TRBV12-4, with a tentative D call TRBD1 (6 bases). Trimming stripped 3 bases from V and 6 bases from J, with 12 bases between. The CDR3 covers 14 residues. CDR3 region: CASSLVGHGQPQHF. The DNA of the CDR3 is TGTGCCAGCAGTTTGGTGGGACACGGTCAGCCCCAGCATTTT.

This chain joins TRBV10-3 and TRBJ1-2; D gene unclear. The V gene lost 0 bases and the J gene lost 4 bases, with 6 bases spanning the gap. The CDR3 is 13 residues long. The germline CDR1 and CDR2 sequences are ENHRY and SYGVKD. This CDR3 is CAISESWGYGYTF. CDR3 bases: TGTGCCATCAGTGAGTCTTGGGGCTATGGCTACACCTTC.

This clonotype appeared a few times. This chain connects TRBV7-9 to TRBJ2-1; TRBD2 matches 8 bases. The CDR3 is made up of 16 amino acids. The V gene's germline CDR1 is SEHNR and CDR2 FQNEAQ (reference sequence). V shed 7 bases and J 2 bases; nucleotides not matched to a gene: 10. The CDR3 DNA follows: TGTGCCAGCACCCTGTCCTCTAGCGGGCCCTACAATGAGCAGTTCTTC. Its protein is CASTLSSSGPYNEQFF.

This clonotype came up many times. The chain couples TRBV14 to TRBJ2-7, with 8 bases identical to TRBD1. With 8 bases clipped from V and 3 bases from J, the junction kept 6 bases outside the gene matches. Germline V gives CDR1 SGHDN, CDR2 FVKESK. This CDR3 spans 13 amino acids. CDR3 loop: CASGQGTVYEQYF. The CDR3 nucleotides are TGTGCCAGCGGACAGGGTACGGTCTACGAGCAGTACTTC.

A few counts support this clonotype. The V and J genes are TRBV29-1 and TRBJ2-5; TRBD2 matches 7 bases. CDR3 length: 15 amino acids. V dropped 2 bases and J dropped 5; count of bases not matched to a gene: 11. Germline values: CDR1 SQVTM, CDR2 ANQGSEA. The CDR3 loop is CSVEWRSEAGETQYF. The CDR3 DNA reads as TGCAGCGTTGAATGGCGCTCGGAAGCGGGGGAGACCCAGTACTTC.

This clonotype was detected a few times. This CDR3 reads CASSETDPNEKLFF. In DNA, the CDR3 is TGCGCCAGCAGCGAAACAGATCCTAATGAAAAACTGTTTTTT. The V and J genes are TRBV10-2 and TRBJ1-4; D remains unclear. The CDR3 sequence is 14 residues long. The V end lost 6 bases, the J end lost 3 bases, and 11 bases lay between the germline ends. Germline V gene lookup returns CDR1 WSHSY and CDR2 SAAADI.

The chain links TRBV12-3 or TRBV12-4 to TRBJ2-7; 9 bases match TRBD2. The CDR3 length is 14 residues. J lost 6 bases, V lost 3 bases, and 6 bases had no gene match. The CDR3, as DNA: TGTGCCAGCAGTTTCGGTCTAGCGGGGCGCGAGCAGTACTTC. Protein: CASSFGLAGREQYF.

This clonotype was seen a few times. The chain is built from TRBV5-1 and TRBJ1-1; 7 bases align to TRBD1. Germline V gene data show CDR1 as SGHRS and CDR2 as YFSETQ. V was pared by 0 bases and J by 5 bases, with 10 bases of the junction left unmatched. The CDR3 has 16 residues. This CDR3 reads CASSLEQGFIGTEAFF. DNA of the CDR3: TGCGCCAGCAGCTTGGAACAGGGGTTCATAGGAACTGAAGCTTTCTTT.

There are many counts of this clonotype. The chain uses TRBV7-9 and TRBJ2-2; the D is unclear. Germline CDR1 and CDR2: SEHNR and FQNEAQ (reference sequence). This CDR3 contains 15 residues. V was cut by 5 bases and J by 1 base, with 11 bases left in between. The CDR3 nucleotides read TGTGCCAGCAGCACCGGGCATCGGAACACCGGGGAGCTGTTTTTT. This encodes CASSTGHRNTGELFF. The full variable domain, rest sourced from reference TRBV7-9 and TRBJ2-2, is DTGVSQNPRHKITKRGQNVTFRCDPISEHNRLYWYRQTLGQGPEFLTYFQNEAQLEKSRLLSDRFSAERPKGSFSTLEIQRTEQGDSAMYLCASSTGHRNTGELFFGEGSRLTVL.